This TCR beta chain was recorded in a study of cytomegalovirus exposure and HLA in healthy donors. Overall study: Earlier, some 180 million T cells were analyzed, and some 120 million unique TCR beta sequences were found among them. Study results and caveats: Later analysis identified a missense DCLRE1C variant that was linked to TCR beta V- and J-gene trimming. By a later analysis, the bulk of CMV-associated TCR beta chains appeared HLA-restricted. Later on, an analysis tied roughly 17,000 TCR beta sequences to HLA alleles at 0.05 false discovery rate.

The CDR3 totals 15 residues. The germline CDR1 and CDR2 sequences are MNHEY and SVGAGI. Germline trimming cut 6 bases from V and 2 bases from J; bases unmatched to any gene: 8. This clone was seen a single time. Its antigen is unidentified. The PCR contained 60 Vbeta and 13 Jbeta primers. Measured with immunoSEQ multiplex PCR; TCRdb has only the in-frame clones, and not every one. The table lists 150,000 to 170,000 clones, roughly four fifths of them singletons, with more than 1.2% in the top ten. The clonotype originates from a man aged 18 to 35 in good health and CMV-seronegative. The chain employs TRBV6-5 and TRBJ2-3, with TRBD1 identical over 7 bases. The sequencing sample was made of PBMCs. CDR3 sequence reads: CASSPGTEITDTQYF. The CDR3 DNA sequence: TGTGCCAGCAGCCCCGGGACAGAAATCACAGATACGCAGTATTTT.